Sequencing of this T cell receptor (beta chain) was carried out in a study of T-cell memory formation after mild COVID-19. Study-wide points: Among CD4+ contracting clones, most were CM and EM, and CD8+ ones EMRA.

This clonotype was recorded many times. Its target is not known. With constant-segment primers, 5'RACE yielded cDNA libraries of TCR alpha and TCR beta that carried sample barcodes and UMIs. TCRdb processed the 5' RACE reads anew with MiXCR; each CDR3 protein has one entry. The table has about 360,000 distinct CDR3 sequences, 10% to 15% seen once. The TCR originated in a man between 18 and 29 years old who had mild COVID-19 (a few samples of this study predate the infection). Cell type and time point are not known. The sample consisted of PBMCs or a T cell subset sorted from them (not recorded which).

The CDR3 protein is CASRSSGGAQSYNEQFF. The CDR3 nucleotides read TGCGCCAGCAGGTCTAGCGGGGGGGCCCAGTCCTACAATGAGCAGTTCTTC. V and J are TRBV5-1 and TRBJ2-1, with 12 positions matching TRBD2. J gave up 1 base and V 5 bases, and 7 bases lay outside the gene matches. The length of the CDR3 is 17 residues. CDR1 and CDR2 (germline): SGHRS, YFSETQ.